Listed below are T cell receptor beta chains from one sample, sequenced in a study of Ad26.COV2.S vaccination and SARS-CoV-2 variants. Clones were read by immunoSEQ multiplex PCR, and TCRdb kept only the in-frame ones, dropping some. The table includes 380,000 or so clones, about 87% detected once. The sample in question was peripheral blood, obtained in a trial of Ad26.COV2.S vaccine versus placebo. These receptors were obtained from a person aged 18-65 years who received the Ad26.COV2.S COVID-19 vaccine or a placebo. Both conserved end residues are part of each CDR3. A D gene is named only where the DNA matches it firmly. Size is omitted from some rows. Given values are once, few, many or a class for expanded clones.

d_call clone_size j_call v_call cdr3_nt cdr3_aa
- - TRBJ2-7 TRBV7-3 TGTGCCAGCAGCGCCAGCGTTGAGTATAGCTCCTACGAGCAGTACTTC CASSASVEYSSYEQYF
- - TRBJ1-1 TRBV6-5 TGTGCCAGCAGTTACATTGGGAGAAACACTGAAGCTTTCTTT CASSYIGRNTEAFF
TRBD2 - TRBJ2-1 TRBV19 TGTGCCAGTAGTATAGGTGGGACTAGCTACAATGAGCAGTTCTTC CASSIGGTSYNEQFF
TRBD1 - TRBJ2-1 TRBV7-2 TGTGCCAGCAGCTTCTTGGGGGACAGGGTGTCGGATGAGCAGTTCTTC CASSFLGDRVSDEQFF
TRBD1 - TRBJ1-2 TRBV29-1 TGCAGCGTGTCGGACAGGGGGCTTCTTGGCTACACCTTC CSVSDRGLLGYTF
TRBD1 few TRBJ1-2 TRBV19 TGTGCCAGTAACCACCGGGACAGGGCCGGACGGGGCTACACCTTC CASNHRDRAGRGYTF
- - TRBJ2-7 TRBV19 TGTGCCAGTAGCGACTCGGGACCGCACTACGAGCAGTACTTC CASSDSGPHYEQYF
- - TRBJ2-7 TRBV19 TGTGCCAGTAGTATAGTCCTACACGGGGGTTACGAGCAGTACTTC CASSIVLHGGYEQYF
- - TRBJ2-3 TRBV6-4 TGTGCCAGCAGTGAATGGGGGGACACAGATACGCAGTATTTT CASSEWGDTDTQYF
- - TRBJ1-5 TRBV6-6 TGTGCCAGCACCCACCCCCCCGGCGGCCCATTGCCCCAGCATTTT CASTHPPGGPLPQHF
- - TRBJ1-5 TRBV30 TGTGCCTGGAGTGGGTCGGGGCTTGATCAGCCCCAGCATTTT CAWSGSGLDQPQHF
- - TRBJ1-2 TRBV19 TGTGCCAGTAGTATAACGGGACTGACATCAGGTGGCTACACCTTC CASSITGLTSGGYTF
TRBD2 - TRBJ2-3 TRBV6-2/TRBV6-3 TGTGCCAGCAGTTCGCGACTAGCGGGGGCCGGCCGTCGCGGCACAGATACGCAGTATTTT CASSSRLAGAGRRGTDTQYF
- - TRBJ1-2 TRBV6-1 TGTGCCAGCAGTGAACAGGCTATAGCTAACTATGGCTACACCTTC CASSEQAIANYGYTF